A few counts support the clone carrying this T cell receptor (beta chain). The V gene lost 7 bases and the J gene lost 0 bases, with 11 bases spanning the gap. Germline CDR1 MNHEY, CDR2 SVGAGI. This CDR3 has 14 residues. Preparing the TCRbeta library involved the use of unique molecular identifiers. In TCRdb, the PCR reads were re-called with MiXCR into one record per CDR3 protein. There are 600,000 to 700,000 distinct CDR3 sequences in the sample; 16% occur only once, and approximately 1% lies in the top ten. This entry belongs to a study of T-cell reconstitution after alpha-beta-depleted transplantation in children.

The J gene is TRBJ2-3, the V gene TRBV6-5, with D perhaps matching TRBD1 (6 bases). This specimen consisted of PBMCs from the stem cell graft donor, obtained from the stem cell graft. This sequence was found in a human donor who donated a stem cell graft to a child with acute myeloid leukemia. As DNA, the CDR3 is TGTGCCAGCACTTGGACAGCTAGCACAGATACGCAGTATTTT. It yields the protein CASTWTASTDTQYF.